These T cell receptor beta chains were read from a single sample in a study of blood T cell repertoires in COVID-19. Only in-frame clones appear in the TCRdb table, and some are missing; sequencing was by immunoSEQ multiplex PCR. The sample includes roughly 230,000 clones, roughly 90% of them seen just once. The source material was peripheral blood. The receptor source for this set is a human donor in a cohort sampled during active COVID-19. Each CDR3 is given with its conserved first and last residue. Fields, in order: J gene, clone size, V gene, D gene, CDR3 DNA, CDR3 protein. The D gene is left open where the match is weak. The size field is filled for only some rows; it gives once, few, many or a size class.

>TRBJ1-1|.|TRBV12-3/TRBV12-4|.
TGTGCCAGCAGCAGTAGACTGGCAGCTTTCTTT
CASSSRLAAFF
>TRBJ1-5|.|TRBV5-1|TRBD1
TGCGCCAGCAGCTCCGGGACAGGGTACGATCAGCCCCAGCATTTT
CASSSGTGYDQPQHF
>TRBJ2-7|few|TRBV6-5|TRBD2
TGTGCCAGCGGTTCGACTAGCGGGGGCCGCTCCTACGAGCAGTACTTC
CASGSTSGGRSYEQYF
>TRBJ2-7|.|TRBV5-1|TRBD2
TGCGCCAGCAGCCCCGGGAGGGGCGGGCGCGAGCAGTACTTC
CASSPGRGGREQYF
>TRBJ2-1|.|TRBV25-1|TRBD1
TGTGCCAGCAGTGAGACAGGGGATTACAATGAGCAGTTCTTC
CASSETGDYNEQFF
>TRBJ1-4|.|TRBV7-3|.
TGTGCCAGCAGCTTACAGGCGTCAGATGAAAAACTGTTTTTT
CASSLQASDEKLFF
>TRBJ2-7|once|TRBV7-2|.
TGTGCCAGCAGCCCAGGGGCCCTACTCACCTACGAGCAGTACTTC
CASSPGALLTYEQYF
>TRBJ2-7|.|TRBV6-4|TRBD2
TGTGCCAGCAGCTTCCTTGGACTAGCGGGTCCCCTCTCCTACGAGCAGTACTTC
CASSFLGLAGPLSYEQYF
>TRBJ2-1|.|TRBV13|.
TGTGCCAGCAGCTTAGGACTAGATGATGAGCAGTTCTTC
CASSLGLDDEQFF
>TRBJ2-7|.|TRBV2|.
TGTGCCAGCAGTCCACACCGATACTACGAGCAGTACTTC
CASSPHRYYEQYF
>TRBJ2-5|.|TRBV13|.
TGTGCCAGCAGTTCGCCGTATGCCTGGCGGGATGGCGGCGAGACCCAGTACTTC
CASSSPYAWRDGGETQYF
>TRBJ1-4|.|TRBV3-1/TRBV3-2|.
TGTGCCAGCAGCCCCGCAACTAATGAAAAACTGTTTTTT
CASSPATNEKLFF
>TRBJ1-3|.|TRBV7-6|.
TGTGCCAGCAGCCCCTACAGGTCTGGAAACACCATATATTTT
CASSPYRSGNTIYF
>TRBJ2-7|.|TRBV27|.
TGTGCCAGCAGTTTATCAGGGCAGGGGACGTACGAGCAGTACTTC
CASSLSGQGTYEQYF
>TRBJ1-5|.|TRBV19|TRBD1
TGTGCCAGTAGTAGACAGGGTGGAAATCAGCCCCAGCATTTT
CASSRQGGNQPQHF
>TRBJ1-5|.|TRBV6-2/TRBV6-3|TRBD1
TGTGCCAGCAGTAATTTAGAGACCGGGACAGGGGGACAGCCCCAGCATTTT
CASSNLETGTGGQPQHF
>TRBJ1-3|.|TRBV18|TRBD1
TGTGCCAGCTCACCCCGGGACAGCTCTGGAAACACCATATATTTT
CASSPRDSSGNTIYF
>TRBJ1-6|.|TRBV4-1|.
TGCGCCAGCAGCCAAGCCATACCGCTATCCCTCCACTTT
CASSQAIPLSLHF
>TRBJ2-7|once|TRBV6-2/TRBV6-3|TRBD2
TGTGCCAGCAGTTACTCGGAGACTAGCGGTTCCTACGAGCAGTACTTC
CASSYSETSGSYEQYF
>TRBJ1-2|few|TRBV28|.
TGTGCCAGCAGTTTATTAGGGGGTGGCTACACCTTC
CASSLLGGGYTF
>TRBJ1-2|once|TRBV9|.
TGTGCCAGCAGCGCCGGGGGGTTAGCTAACTATGGCTACACCTTC
CASSAGGLANYGYTF
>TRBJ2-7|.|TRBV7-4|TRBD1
TGTGCCAGCAGTCAACACCTGTGGGGACAGGGAAATTTCTACGAGCAGTACTTC
CASSQHLWGQGNFYEQYF
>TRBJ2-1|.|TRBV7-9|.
TGTGCCAGCAGCTTCCCCGGACTCTCCTACAATGAGCAGTTCTTC
CASSFPGLSYNEQFF
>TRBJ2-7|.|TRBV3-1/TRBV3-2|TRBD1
TGTGCCAGCAGCCAAGGGTGGGACAGGGCCTACGAGCAGTACTTC
CASSQGWDRAYEQYF
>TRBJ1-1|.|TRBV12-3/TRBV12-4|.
TGTGCCAGCAGTTTACCACCGCGAGCCGAAGCTTTCTTT
CASSLPPRAEAFF
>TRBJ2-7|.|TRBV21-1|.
TGTGCCAGCAGCACCCGACTAGCGGGAGACTACGAGCAGTACTTC
CASSTRLAGDYEQYF
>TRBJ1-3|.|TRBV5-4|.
TGTGCCAGCAGCTCCTCAACAGGGTACGGAAACACCATATATTTT
CASSSSTGYGNTIYF
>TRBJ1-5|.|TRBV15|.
TGTGCCACCAGCAGAGGTACAGGAAGGTCCAATCAGCCCCAGCATTTT
CATSRGTGRSNQPQHF
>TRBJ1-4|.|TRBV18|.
TGTGCCAGCTCACCACTCGCAACTAATGAAAAACTGTTTTTT
CASSPLATNEKLFF
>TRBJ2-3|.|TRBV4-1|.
TGCGCCAGCAGCCAGGGGAAGGGGGGGCCAGATACGCAGTATTTT
CASSQGKGGPDTQYF
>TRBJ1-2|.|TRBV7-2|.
TGTGCCAGCAGCCCCGGGGGGGGCGGCTATGGCTACACCTTC
CASSPGGGGYGYTF
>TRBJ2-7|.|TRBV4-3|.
TGCGCCAGCAATTCCGGGACACGGGCCTACGAGCAGTACTTC
CASNSGTRAYEQYF
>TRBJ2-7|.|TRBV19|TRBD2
TGTGCCAGTAGCACACAGACTAGCTCGGGAAGCGAGCAGTACTTC
CASSTQTSSGSEQYF
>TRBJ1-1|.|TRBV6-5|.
TGTGCCAGCAGTTACTCGGTGGGACTCATGAACACTGAAGCTTTCTTT
CASSYSVGLMNTEAFF
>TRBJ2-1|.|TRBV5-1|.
TGCGCCAGCAGACTGACAAGAAACAATGAGCAGTTCTTC
CASRLTRNNEQFF
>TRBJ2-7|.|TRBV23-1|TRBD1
TGCGCCAGCAGTCAACGGGACAGAACCTCCTACGAGCAGTACTTC
CASSQRDRTSYEQYF
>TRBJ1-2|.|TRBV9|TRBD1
TGTGCCAGCAGCGCTACTAATGTGGGACAGGGAGGTGGCTACACCTTC
CASSATNVGQGGGYTF
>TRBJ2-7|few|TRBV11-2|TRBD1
TGTGCCAGCAGCTTACCACTTCGGACAGGGGGGCACGAGCAGTACTTC
CASSLPLRTGGHEQYF
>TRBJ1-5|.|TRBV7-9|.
TGTGCCAGCAGTTACATGGACAATCATCAGCCCCAGCATTTT
CASSYMDNHQPQHF
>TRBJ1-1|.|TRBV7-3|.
TGTGCCAGCAGCACCGCAGGGTCCAACACTGAAGCTTTCTTT
CASSTAGSNTEAFF
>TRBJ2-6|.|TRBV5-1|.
TGCGCCAGCAGCTTGGACGGGGTTGGGGCCAACGTCCTGACTTTC
CASSLDGVGANVLTF
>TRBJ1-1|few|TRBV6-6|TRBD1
TGTGCCAGCACTTCGGACAGGATGAACACTGAAGCTTTCTTT
CASTSDRMNTEAFF
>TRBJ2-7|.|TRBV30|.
TGTGCCTGGAGTGGCGGCCACTACTCCTACGAGCAGTACTTC
CAWSGGHYSYEQYF
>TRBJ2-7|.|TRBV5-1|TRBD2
TGCGCCAGCAGCTTGGTCACTAGCGGGAGCTCCTACGAGCAGTACTTC
CASSLVTSGSSYEQYF
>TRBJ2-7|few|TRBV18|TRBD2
TGTGCCAGCTCGCGACGGACTAGCGGGAGACGTTCTTATTCCGAGCAGTACTTC
CASSRRTSGRRSYSEQYF
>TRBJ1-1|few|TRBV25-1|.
TGTGCCAGCAGTGAAATCGGGGGGGACACTGAAGCTTTCTTT
CASSEIGGDTEAFF
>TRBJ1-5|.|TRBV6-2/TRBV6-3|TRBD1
TGTGCCAGCAGTCCCTTGACAGGGGACTACAATCAGCCCCAGCATTTT
CASSPLTGDYNQPQHF
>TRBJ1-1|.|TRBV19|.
TGTGCCAGTAGTATACCTACCGGACTGGCGATATCTTATGAAGCTTTCTTT
CASSIPTGLAISYEAFF
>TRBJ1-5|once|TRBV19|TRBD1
TGTGCCAGTAGCCTTAGGACAGGGGAGGGCAATCAGCCCCAGCATTTT
CASSLRTGEGNQPQHF
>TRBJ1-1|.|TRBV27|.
TGTGCCAGCAGAACAAACAGGGCCACTGAAGCTTTCTTT
CASRTNRATEAFF
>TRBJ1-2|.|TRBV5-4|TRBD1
TGTGCCAGCAGCTTGGCCCACGGGACAGGGAATGGCTACACCTTC
CASSLAHGTGNGYTF
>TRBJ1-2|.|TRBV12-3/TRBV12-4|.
TGTGCCAGCAGTTTTCTGCCAGACTATGGCTACACCTTC
CASSFLPDYGYTF
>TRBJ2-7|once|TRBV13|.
TGTGCCAGCAGCTTAGCCCGCTCTTGGGAGTCCACCTACGAGCAGTACTTC
CASSLARSWESTYEQYF
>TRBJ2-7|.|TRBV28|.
TGTGCCAGCTCCCTAGCGAGGGTTACGCTACGAGAGCAGTACTTC
CASSLARVTLREQYF
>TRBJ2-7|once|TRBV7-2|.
TGTGCCAGCAGCCCCGGGGATAGCGGCTCCTACGAGCAGTACTTC
CASSPGDSGSYEQYF
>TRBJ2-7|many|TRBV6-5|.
TGTGCCAGCACCACTGAGGCGGGTTACGAGCAGTACTTC
CASTTEAGYEQYF
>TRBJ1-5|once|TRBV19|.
TGTGCCAGTAGTATCGTAGATCAGCCCCAGCATTTT
CASSIVDQPQHF
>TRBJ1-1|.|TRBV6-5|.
TGTGCCAGCAGTAGACGGGACACTGAAGCTTTCTTT
CASSRRDTEAFF
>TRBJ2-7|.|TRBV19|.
TGTGCCAGTAGTATCGGTCTAGAGGTAGAGCAGTACTTC
CASSIGLEVEQYF